This is a list of T cell receptor beta chains from one sample in a study of T cells in Graves' hyperthyroidism and ophthalmopathy. TCRdb fed the multiplex PCR reads into MiXCR, producing one record per CDR3 protein. This sample carries about 410,000 distinct CDR3 sequences, roughly 14% of them seen once, and the ten largest clones take around 19%. The specimen sequenced was blood. All receptors derive from a woman between 25 and 40 years old with Graves' ophthalmopathy. Both conserved end residues are part of each CDR3. A D gene is named only where the DNA matches it firmly. Expanded clones get a size class; other rows say once, few or many, or leave the size out.

j_gene,v_gene,abundance,d_gene,CDR3nt,CDR3aa
TRBJ1-5,TRBV6-1,.,.,TGTGCCAGCAGTTCCCGGGGGGGTGTTCTAGGGCCCCAGCATTTT,CASSSRGGVLGPQHF
TRBJ1-2,TRBV6-1,many,.,TGTGCCAGCAGTTACACGACCGAGAGAAACTATGGCTACACCTTC,CASSYTTERNYGYTF
TRBJ2-1,TRBV6-2/TRBV6-3,many,TRBD2,TGTGCCAGCAGTACTAGCGGGGGGTTTTACAATGAGCAGTTCTTC,CASSTSGGFYNEQFF
TRBJ2-7,TRBV27,few,TRBD2,TGTGCCAGCAGTAACGGTCCGGGACTAGCACGTGACCGGGACGAGCAGTACTTC,CASSNGPGLARDRDEQYF
TRBJ1-5,TRBV7-9,many,TRBD1,TGTGCCAGCAGCTCGGGACAGGCATTTCAGCCCCAGCATTTT,CASSSGQAFQPQHF
TRBJ2-2,TRBV6-1,.,.,TGTGCCAGCACGGTGTTTGCGCTCGCGAACACCGGGGAGCTGTTTTTT,CASTVFALANTGELFF
TRBJ2-3,TRBV28,many,.,TGTGCCAGCAGCGCAGGGGCTTCTTTCCGCACAGATACGCAGTATTTT,CASSAGASFRTDTQYF
TRBJ1-4,TRBV2,.,TRBD1,TGTGCCAGCAGTGGGGGGACAGGGGGCAGGGAAAAACTGTTTTTT,CASSGGTGGREKLFF
TRBJ2-7,TRBV4-1,many,TRBD2,TGCGCCAGCAGCCAAGATCCCCCAAGTAGCGGGGGCCTCTACGAGCAGTACTTC,CASSQDPPSSGGLYEQYF
TRBJ1-1,TRBV9,many,TRBD1,TGTGCCAGCAGCGTAGTAGAGGGGGCTGTAGCTTTCTTT,CASSVVEGAVAFF
TRBJ2-3,TRBV7-8,.,.,TGTGCCAGCAGCTTTGCGCCAGACCGTAGCGCATCAGATACGCAGTATTTT,CASSFAPDRSASDTQYF
TRBJ1-6,TRBV10-2,many,.,TGCGCCAGCCTCGAGGCCTTGGCAGGGACTTATTCACCCCTCCACTTT,CASLEALAGTYSPLHF
TRBJ2-1,TRBV27,many,TRBD1,TGTGCCAGCACCAGACAGGGATACTCCTACAATGAGCAGTTCTTC,CASTRQGYSYNEQFF
TRBJ1-5,TRBV20-1,many,.,TGCAGTGCTAAACAGAGCAATCAGCCCCAGCATTTT,CSAKQSNQPQHF
TRBJ1-6,TRBV3-1,.,TRBD1,TGTGCCAGCAGCCAACCGACAGGGAGTGGTGTAACCTATAATTCACCCCTCCACTTT,CASSQPTGSGVTYNSPLHF
TRBJ1-1,TRBV20-1,many,.,TGCAGTGCTAGAACGGACAGCTCCACTGAAGCTTTCTTT,CSARTDSSTEAFF
TRBJ1-4,TRBV20-1,.,.,TGCAGTGCTAGAGATAGTGGGAAACTGTTTTTT,CSARDSGKLFF
TRBJ2-7,TRBV6-2/TRBV6-3,many,TRBD2,TGTGCCAGCAGTTACTCGGGACTAGCTGCAACTGACGAGCAGTACTTC,CASSYSGLAATDEQYF
TRBJ2-2,TRBV5-1,few,.,TGCGCCAGCAGCTGGGGGTCTTACACCGGGGAGCTGTTTTTT,CASSWGSYTGELFF
TRBJ2-7,TRBV28,many,TRBD1,TGTGCCAGCAGTTCCACCGGGACAGGAGTTATAGGCTACGAGCAGTACTTC,CASSSTGTGVIGYEQYF
TRBJ1-4,TRBV28,many,.,TGTGCCAGCAGCACAGGGTTTCGTGAAAAACTGTTTTTT,CASSTGFREKLFF
TRBJ2-5,TRBV29-1,many,TRBD2,TGCAGCTTTCTTGGGATAGCGGGGGAAGAGACCCAGTACTTC,CSFLGIAGEETQYF
TRBJ2-5,TRBV11-2,many,.,TGTGCCAGCAGCTCTCAAACCTCTGGGGGAGGGACCCAGTACTTC,CASSSQTSGGGTQYF
TRBJ2-1,TRBV6-1,many,TRBD1,TGTGCCAGCAACGCATACAGGGGGGACAATGAGCAGTTCTTC,CASNAYRGDNEQFF
TRBJ2-1,TRBV7-2,many,.,TGTGCCAGCAGCTTAGAGGGGACCACCCTGAATGAGCAGTTCTTC,CASSLEGTTLNEQFF
TRBJ2-2,TRBV5-1,many,.,TGCGCCAGCAGCTTGCTAGGGAATGATCACGGGGAGCTGTTTTTT,CASSLLGNDHGELFF
TRBJ1-2,TRBV2,.,.,TGTGCCAGCATAGCGGGGCCCACCTACGCCTATGGCTACACCTTC,CASIAGPTYAYGYTF
TRBJ1-1,TRBV6-1,few,TRBD1,TGTGCCAGCAGACGGGACAGTTACACTGAAGCTTTCTTT,CASRRDSYTEAFF
TRBJ1-1,TRBV18,many,TRBD1,TGTGCCAGCTCACCGTGGGACAGGGGGTTGAACACTGAAGCTTTCTTT,CASSPWDRGLNTEAFF
TRBJ2-4,TRBV20-1,many,.,TGCAGTGCTACAGACCGGGAAATTCAGTACTTC,CSATDREIQYF
TRBJ1-1,TRBV9,.,.,TGTGCCAGCAGCTCCGGGGGGGAGGTGGATGAAGCTTTCTTT,CASSSGGEVDEAFF
TRBJ2-1,TRBV28,.,TRBD2,TGTGCCAGCAGTTCCCCAAGACTAGCGGGGGGTAGCGATGAGCAGTTCTTC,CASSSPRLAGGSDEQFF
TRBJ2-7,TRBV20-1,many,TRBD2,TGCAGTGCTCTTAAACCGGGACTAGCGGGGGGGACGATCTCCTACGAGCAGTACTTC,CSALKPGLAGGTISYEQYF
TRBJ1-5,TRBV18,many,.,TGTGCCAGCTCACCAGGGGGGGGATTCCGCAATCAGCCCCAGCATTTT,CASSPGGGFRNQPQHF
TRBJ1-5,TRBV11-2,many,.,TGTGCCAGCAGCTTCGGGCCTAACCCCAATCAGCCCCAGCATTTT,CASSFGPNPNQPQHF
TRBJ2-7,TRBV5-1,.,.,TGCGCCAGCAGCCCGGTGGGTAGCCCCTACGAGCAGTACTTC,CASSPVGSPYEQYF
TRBJ1-3,TRBV5-1,.,.,TGCGCCAGCAGCCCAAACTCTGGAAACACCATATATTTT,CASSPNSGNTIYF
TRBJ2-3,TRBV14,.,.,TGTGCCAGCAGCCAAGCGACCTTGGACGGCGCGCAGTATTTT,CASSQATLDGAQYF
TRBJ1-2,TRBV18,many,.,TGTGCCAGCTCACGGGCCCAGAAGGATGGCTACACCTTC,CASSRAQKDGYTF
TRBJ2-7,TRBV12-3/TRBV12-4,many,.,TGTGCCAGCAGTTGGAGAGTATACGAGCAGTACTTC,CASSWRVYEQYF
TRBJ1-4,TRBV5-5,many,TRBD1,TGTGCCAGCAGGACCGGGACAGGGTCAAGTAGGACTAATGAAAAACTGTTTTTT,CASRTGTGSSRTNEKLFF
TRBJ1-1,TRBV11-2,.,.,TGTGCCAGCAGCTTAGGACTAAGTGCGGGGGCGAACACTGAAGCTTTCTTT,CASSLGLSAGANTEAFF
TRBJ1-1,TRBV7-2,many,TRBD1,TGTGCCAGCAGCGAACAGGGGGCAGGGACTGAAGCTTTCTTT,CASSEQGAGTEAFF
TRBJ2-1,TRBV6-5,few,TRBD1,TGTGCCAGCAGTTACCACTCGAGAGGCACAGGGGGACAGTTCTTC,CASSYHSRGTGGQFF
TRBJ2-6,TRBV7-9,many,TRBD1,TGTGCCAGCAGTAGGATCGAAGGGGGCGTTGGGGCCAACGTCCTGACTTTC,CASSRIEGGVGANVLTF
TRBJ2-1,TRBV12-5,many,TRBD2,TGTGCTAGTGCTCATGGCGGGGGGGCCGTGAAGGATGAGCAGTTCTTC,CASAHGGGAVKDEQFF
TRBJ1-2,TRBV7-8,many,.,TGTGCCAGCAGCTCCGTGACAGGCGTTGGTTATGGCTACACCTTC,CASSSVTGVGYGYTF
TRBJ2-5,TRBV20-1,many,.,TGCAGTGCCAGGGGAGTGGGGCAAGAGACCCAGTACTTC,CSARGVGQETQYF
TRBJ2-3,TRBV29-1,.,.,TGCAGCGCCGATACGGGAGGCACAGATACGCAGTATTTT,CSADTGGTDTQYF
TRBJ2-1,TRBV6-1,many,.,TGTGCCAGCAGTGACTACCAGGGGAGGGATGAGCAGTTCTTC,CASSDYQGRDEQFF
TRBJ2-5,TRBV7-9,many,.,TGTGCCAGCAGCCACACACCCGAAGAGACCCAGTACTTC,CASSHTPEETQYF
TRBJ2-1,TRBV7-2,.,TRBD2,TGTGCCAGCAGCACCCGACTAGCGGGGGGGAGCTACAATGAGCAGTTCTTC,CASSTRLAGGSYNEQFF
TRBJ2-3,TRBV7-9,few,TRBD2,TGTGCCAGCAGCTTAGGGGCTAGCGGGGACCACGAGTATTTT,CASSLGASGDHEYF
TRBJ1-1,TRBV7-9,.,.,TGTGCCAGCAGCTTAGCGCAGACAGCGCGAGGGAACAGTGAAGCTTTCTTT,CASSLAQTARGNSEAFF
TRBJ2-5,TRBV14,.,.,TGTGCCAGCAGCCAAGGGTGGGGAGAGACCCAGTACTTC,CASSQGWGETQYF
TRBJ2-5,TRBV6-1,many,TRBD1,TGTGCCAGCAGTCACGGGACAGGGATCCACCAAGAGACCCAGTACTTC,CASSHGTGIHQETQYF
TRBJ2-5,TRBV15,few,.,TGTGCCACCAGCTCCCAAGCCCCCCACCTTCGGGGAGAGACCCAGTACTTC,CATSSQAPHLRGETQYF
TRBJ2-3,TRBV6-1,many,.,TGTGCCAGCAGTACCAGTCGCCTTGGCACAGATACGCAGTATTTT,CASSTSRLGTDTQYF
TRBJ2-7,TRBV6-5,.,.,TGTGCCAGCAGTTACTCGCGGGCTACCTACGAGCAGTACTTC,CASSYSRATYEQYF